This T cell receptor (beta chain) was profiled in a study of human T cells and chemical hapten exposure. The overall study: Epicutaneous patch tests delivered 0.01% DPC to the upper back, with evaluation at 6 days.

This clonotype was seen at least ten times. Antigen specificity is unknown. Notes on the study in general: Among expanded TCRs, significantly more large CDR3 similarity clusters formed than among controls.

The time point: patch test 2, 6 weeks after DPC sensitization. As for treatment: therapeutic diphenylcyclopropenone sensitization with weekly scalp DPC. The authors' total RNA extraction used unfractionated whole blood. Via MiXCR, TCRdb re-called the RACE reads, giving one row per CDR3 protein. The repertoire holds over 65,000 distinct CDR3 sequences, 9.5% to 13% seen once, with roughly 1.5% in the top ten. From germline, CDR1 is SGDLS and CDR2 YYNGEE. The length of the CDR3 is 15 residues. V lost 0 bases, J lost 7 bases, and 3 bases stayed unmatched. This receptor was obtained from a man between 18 and 35 years old with alopecia areata. Some clones in this sample may be carry-over from other donors' samples. The V call is TRBV9, the J call TRBJ2-1, with TRBD1 matching 11 bases. This specimen was whole blood, taken in connection with sensitization to the hapten diphenylcyclopropenone (DPC). CDR3 protein: CASSVVGQGVNEQFF. DNA for the CDR3: TGTGCCAGCAGCGTAGTGGGACAGGGGGTAAATGAGCAGTTCTTC. Supplemented by reference TRBV9 and TRBJ2-1, the full variable domain reads DSGVTQTPKHLITATGQRVTLRCSPRSGDLSVYWYQQSLDQGLQFLIQYYNGEERAKGNILERFSAQQFPDLHSELNLSSLELGDSALYFCASSVVGQGVNEQFFGPGTRLTVL.